Sequencing of this T cell receptor beta chain was carried out in a study of blood T cells in healthy people across ages. Peripheral blood, about 9.3 milliliters per donor, was collected. A J-beta primer mix and a sample-barcoded 5' primer were used in a second PCR of about 6 to 12 cycles. A template-switch adaptor with 12 random nucleotides tagged each cDNA molecule. All samples gave at least 2.5 million CDR3-containing paired-end reads. A single record per CDR3 protein comes from TCRdb applying MiXCR to the 5' RACE reads. The sample shows approximately 730,000 distinct CDR3 sequences, about 48% of them seen only once. Study-level results: Because sorting was not performed, PBMCs prevented conclusive naive versus antigen-experienced comparison.

This clonotype has a handful of counts. Its antigen is as yet unknown. The J segment lost 2 bases and the V segment lost 2 bases, leaving 8 bases of the junction unmatched. Per the germline V gene, CDR1 is MNHNY and CDR2 is SVGAGI (reference sequence). The CDR3 is 16 residues long. Sequencing was performed on blood. This clonotype was obtained from a man at least 80 years old in good health. The chain combines TRBV6-6 with TRBJ2-7; 8 bases align to TRBD2. CDR3 in DNA: TGTGCCAGCAGTTACAAGCTAGCGGGTCCCACCTACGAGCAGTACTTC. It yields the protein CASSYKLAGPTYEQYF.